The 23 T cell receptor beta chains reported below all come from one sample, sequenced in a study of cytomegalovirus exposure and HLA in healthy donors. Primers included in the PCR were 60 Vbeta and 13 Jbeta primers. The repertoire was sequenced with immunoSEQ multiplex PCR; TCRdb's copy has only in-frame clones and lacks some. The sample has around 150,000 clones, 75% to 80% seen once. The specimen sequenced was PBMCs. The receptors shown here come from a young man in good health and CMV-seronegative.

The chain combines TRBV4-1 with TRBJ2-7; 7 bases agree with TRBD1. Germline CDR1 is MGHRA and CDR2 is YSYEKL. V was clipped by 1 base and J by 3 bases; unmatched bases: 6. The CDR3 is made up of 15 amino acids. Written as DNA, the CDR3 is TGCGCCAGCAGCCAAGGACAGGGCGAAATCTACGAGCAGTACTTC. Its protein product is CASSQGQGEIYEQYF.

The table lists this clone with a few counts. This chain joins TRBV4-2 and TRBJ2-5, with 11 bases fitting TRBD2. The length of the CDR3 is 18 residues. Germline V gene lookup returns CDR1 LGHNA and CDR2 YNFKEQ. V was pared by 2 bases and J by 1 base, with 9 bases of the junction left unmatched. The chain's CDR3 is CASSQTVPGLAAQETQYF. CDR3 in DNA: TGTGCCAGCAGCCAAACCGTCCCGGGACTAGCGGCCCAAGAGACCCAGTACTTC.

This chain uses TRBV28 with TRBJ1-2; D perhaps matches TRBD1 (5 bases). The CDR3 consists of 14 residues. Germline V lookup: CDR1 MDHEN, CDR2 SYDVKM. Trimming cost V 6 bases and J 0 bases, with 11 bases left between them. The CDR3 coding sequence is TGTGCCAGCAGCCGACAGCCGGCTAACTATGGCTACACCTTC. It is translated as CASSRQPANYGYTF.

The gene calls are TRBV14 and TRBJ2-5; tentative D call: TRBD2 (6 bases). The V and J ends lost 2 bases and 7 bases respectively, with 14 bases between them. The CDR3 extends over 14 amino acids. Per the germline V gene, CDR1 is SGHDN and CDR2 is FVKESK. The chain's CDR3 is CASSQTRAGGTQYF. CDR3 bases: TGTGCCAGCAGCCAAACCCGGGCCGGGGGGACCCAGTACTTC.

The rearrangement joins TRBV11-2 to TRBJ1-2; D is perhaps TRBD1 (6 bases). The CDR3 has 14 amino acids. Trimming removed 0 bases from V and 6 bases from J, with 11 bases in between. CDR1 SGHAT and CDR2 FQNNGV come from the germline V gene. CDR3 in DNA: TGTGCCAGCAGCTTAGATTTGTCAGGGGATGGCTACACCTTC. Its translation: CASSLDLSGDGYTF.

The CDR3 reads CASSVSNTGELFF. The CDR3, as DNA: TGTGCCAGCAGTGTTAGCAACACCGGGGAGCTGTTTTTT. This rearrangement joins TRBV2 to TRBJ2-2; the D is unclear. CDR3 length: 13 residues. V lost 4 bases to trimming and J lost 2 bases, with 5 bases between them. The germline V gene has CDR1 SNHLY and CDR2 FYNNEI.

This CDR3 reads CASSRLLGDDMNTEAFF. The CDR3 DNA reads TGTGCCAGCAGCCGATTGTTGGGCGATGACATGAACACTGAAGCTTTCTTT. The chain links TRBV27 to TRBJ1-1; no clear D gene. V gave up 6 bases and J gave up 0 bases, with 20 bases separating them. The CDR3 extends over 17 amino acids. The germline gives CDR1 MNHEY, CDR2 SMNVEV (reference sequence).

This sequence joins TRBV7-2 and TRBJ2-5; 9 nucleotides match TRBD2. This CDR3 has 13 residues. The V gene's germline CDR1 is SGHTA and CDR2 FQGNSA. With V trimmed by 11 bases and J by 5 bases, 9 bases remained unmatched. The CDR3 protein is CAVKREAWETQYF. The CDR3 DNA sequence: TGTGCCGTCAAGCGGGAGGCCTGGGAGACCCAGTACTTC.

The rearrangement joins TRBV6-6 to TRBJ1-3; TRBD1 aligns across 8 bases. V trimming: 6 bases; J trimming: 4 bases; junction bases outside the gene matches: 5. CDR1 is MNHNY and CDR2 is SVGAGI in the germline V gene (reference sequence). This CDR3 has 14 residues. Here the CDR3 reads CASSPGTGGNTIYF. CDR3 DNA sequence: TGTGCCAGCAGCCCCGGGACAGGCGGAAACACCATATATTTT.

This chain uses TRBV28 with TRBJ1-3; a possible D gene is TRBD1 (6 bases). This CDR3 comprises 16 residues. Trimming took 5 bases from V and 0 from J, leaving 14 bases between them. Germline values: CDR1 MDHEN, CDR2 SYDVKM. The CDR3 region has the DNA TGTGCCAGCAGTGGGGGGGGACACAACTCTGGAAACACCATATATTTT. The encoded protein is CASSGGGHNSGNTIYF.

The table lists this clone with a few counts. The rearrangement uses TRBV27 and TRBJ1-1; tentatively, D is TRBD1 (5 bases). The CDR3 consists of 15 residues. CDR1 is MNHEY, CDR2 SMNVEV, per germline (reference sequence). The V end lost 2 bases, the J end lost 0 bases, and 10 bases lay between the germline ends. In nucleotides, the CDR3 is TGTGCCAGCAGTTTAATAAGCAGGGTGAACACTGAAGCTTTCTTT. This encodes CASSLISRVNTEAFF.

The chain has TRBV7-3 and TRBJ2-1; TRBD2 might be the D (5 bases). Germline V CDR1 and CDR2: SGHTA, FQGTGA. The CDR3 runs to 12 residues. Trimming took off 0 bases at V and 9 bases at J, with 6 bases between the two ends. CDR3 sequence (DNA): TGTGCCAGCAGCTTAACAGGGAGTGAGCAGTTCTTC. Translation gives CASSLTGSEQFF.

V is TRBV10-3 and J is TRBJ2-6; 9 positions agree with TRBD2. Germline CDR1 ENHRY, CDR2 SYGVKD. The V segment lost 3 bases and the J segment 2 bases; nucleotides outside the gene matches: 5. The CDR3 loop spans 17 amino acids. The CDR3 DNA is TGTGCCATCAGTGAAGGAGTAGCGGGAGCTGGGGCCAACGTCCTGACTTTC. Translated: CAISEGVAGAGANVLTF.

The genes are TRBV7-8 and TRBJ2-3; TRBD2 aligns across 12 bases. V shed 5 bases and J 3 bases; nucleotides not matched to a gene: 3. The V gene's germline CDR1 is SGHVS and CDR2 FQNEAQ. The CDR3 contains 15 residues. In DNA form, the CDR3 reads TGTGCCAGCAGCCAAGGACTAGCGGGGACAGATACGCAGTATTTT. Protein sequence: CASSQGLAGTDTQYF.

This rearrangement joins TRBV19 to TRBJ2-1, with 8 positions matching TRBD2. V trimming: 9 bases; J trimming: 8 bases; junction bases outside the gene matches: 15. The CDR3 loop spans 15 amino acids. Germline CDR1 and CDR2: LNHDA and SQIVND (reference sequence). CDR3 region: CARAIAGIPWDEQFF. The DNA of the CDR3 is TGTGCCAGAGCAATAGCGGGAATCCCTTGGGATGAGCAGTTCTTC.

This clone is medium-sized in the sample. The chain couples TRBV6-1 to TRBJ1-4; D not resolved. Per the germline V gene, CDR1 is MNHNS and CDR2 is SASEGT. V lost 2 bases and J 3 bases, leaving 10 bases between the germline ends. The CDR3 loop spans 15 amino acids. The CDR3, as DNA: TGTGCCAGCAGTGAACAGCCCGAGGCTAATGAAAAACTGTTTTTT. Translating it yields CASSEQPEANEKLFF.

This sequence joins TRBV19 and TRBJ2-1; TRBD2 aligns across 12 bases. Germline V gene data show CDR1 as LNHDA and CDR2 as SQIVND (reference sequence). Trimming removed 9 bases from V and 6 bases from J; junction bases left unmatched: 6. The CDR3 is 14 residues long. This CDR3 reads CASKTSGSGNEQFF. The CDR3 region has the DNA TGTGCCAGCAAGACTAGCGGGAGTGGCAATGAGCAGTTCTTC.

The chain uses TRBV9 and TRBJ2-2; possibly TRBD2 for D (6 bases). This CDR3 contains 15 residues. Germline lookup yields CDR1 SGDLS and CDR2 YYNGEE. Trimming stripped 0 bases from V and 8 bases from J, with 14 bases between. The CDR3 DNA reads TGTGCCAGCAGCGTAGCGGGGGAAGGCCCTGGGGAGCTGTTTTTT. Its protein product is CASSVAGEGPGELFF. The full variable domain, rest sourced from reference TRBV9 and TRBJ2-2, is DSGVTQTPKHLITATGQRVTLRCSPRSGDLSVYWYQQSLDQGLQFLIQYYNGEERAKGNILERFSAQQFPDLHSELNLSSLELGDSALYFCASSVAGEGPGELFFGEGSRLTVL.

The CDR3 region has the DNA TGTGCCAGCAGCGTAGAGGGGGGGACAGGTGGTATTCAGTACTTC. It translates to CASSVEGGTGGIQYF. V is TRBV9 and J is TRBJ2-4, with D possibly being TRBD1 (8 bases). With 0 bases removed from V and 10 bases from J, the gap between germline ends came to 17 bases. The germline CDR1 and CDR2 sequences are SGDLS and YYNGEE. The CDR3 has 15 amino acids.

This clone was seen more than once but under ten times. V usage is TRBV2 and J usage is TRBJ2-7; TRBD1 aligns across 7 bases. This CDR3 is built from 14 residues. V lost 4 bases and J lost 6; bases outside the gene matches: 9. Germline values: CDR1 SNHLY, CDR2 FYNNEI. The CDR3 bases are TGTGCCAGCAGTGGGGCCAACAGGGGAAGCGAGCAGTACTTC. Its protein is CASSGANRGSEQYF.

This chain joins TRBV30 and TRBJ1-1, with D perhaps matching TRBD1 (5 bases). The CDR3 length is 16 residues. CDR1 is GTSNPN and CDR2 is SVGIG in the germline V gene (reference sequence). Trimming cost V 8 bases and J 5 bases, with 27 bases left between them. The CDR3 DNA sequence: TGTGCCCGAGCTCGACGGGGGATCCCTCGTGGTACTGAAGCTTTCTTT. Translation: CARARRGIPRGTEAFF. Looking up the rest from reference TRBV30 and TRBJ1-1 gives the full variable domain: SQTIHQWPATLVQPVGSPLSLECTVEGTSNPNLYWYRQAAGRGLQLLFYSVGIGQISSEVPQNLSASRPQDRQFILSSKKLLLSDSGFYLCARARRGIPRGTEAFFGQGTRLTVV.

This rearrangement joins TRBV2 to TRBJ1-2; weak D call: TRBD1 (6 bases). The V end was cut by 10 bases, the J end by 2 bases, with 14 bases between. The CDR3 is 13 amino acids. CDR1 and CDR2 (germline): SNHLY, FYNNEI. Here the CDR3 reads CANTGRMNYGYTF. The DNA of the CDR3 is TGTGCCAACACAGGGCGAATGAACTATGGCTACACCTTC.

The chain uses TRBV6-1 and TRBJ2-5; 10 bases agree with TRBD2. CDR1 is MNHNS and CDR2 is SASEGT in the germline V gene. Unmatched junction bases numbered 12, after V lost 3 bases and J lost 5 bases. The length of the CDR3 is 17 residues. CDR3 protein: CASSDWGSLAGVETQYF. CDR3 nucleotides: TGTGCCAGCAGTGACTGGGGGTCTCTAGCGGGAGTGGAGACCCAGTACTTC.